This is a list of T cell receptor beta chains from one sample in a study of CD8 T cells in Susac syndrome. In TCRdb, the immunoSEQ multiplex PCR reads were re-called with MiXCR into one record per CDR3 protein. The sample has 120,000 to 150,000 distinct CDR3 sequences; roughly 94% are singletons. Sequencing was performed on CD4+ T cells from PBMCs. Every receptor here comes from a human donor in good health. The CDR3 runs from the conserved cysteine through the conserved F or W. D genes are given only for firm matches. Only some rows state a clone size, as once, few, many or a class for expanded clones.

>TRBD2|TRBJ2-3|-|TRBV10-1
TGCGCCAGCAGTGAGGGTTTGCGGGAGCCAGATACGCAGTATTTT
CASSEGLREPDTQYF
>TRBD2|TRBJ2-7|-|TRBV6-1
TGTGCCAGCAGACCCCTATTAGCGGGAACGAAACCAACCTACGAGCAGTACTTC
CASRPLLAGTKPTYEQYF
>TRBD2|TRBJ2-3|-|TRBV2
TGTGCCAGCTCACGGAGTAGCGGGGAGAGCACAGATACGCAGTATTTT
CASSRSSGESTDTQYF
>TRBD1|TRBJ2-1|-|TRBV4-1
TGCGCCAGCAGCCAGGCCCCGGGACAGGGGGCGGAGGGTGAGCAGTTCTTC
CASSQAPGQGAEGEQFF
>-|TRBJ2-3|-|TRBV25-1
TGTGCCAGCAGTGCCTTAAGGCAGTATTTT
CASSALRQYF
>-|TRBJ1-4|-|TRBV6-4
TGTGCCAGCAGTATGGGACACTTAGAACGGGATGAAAAACTGTTTTTT
CASSMGHLERDEKLFF
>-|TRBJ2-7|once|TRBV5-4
TGTGCCAGCAGCTTGTACGTCCATACCTACGAGCAGTACTTC
CASSLYVHTYEQYF
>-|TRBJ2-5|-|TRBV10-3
TGTGCCATCAGTGATAGTTCAGGAGGACGAGAGACCCAGTACTTC
CAISDSSGGRETQYF
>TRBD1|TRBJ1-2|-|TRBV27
TGTGCCAGCAGTCCGGACAGGGATGGCTACACCTTC
CASSPDRDGYTF
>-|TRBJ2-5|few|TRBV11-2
TGTGCCAGCAGCTTGGGCGAAAAAGAGACCCAGTACTTC
CASSLGEKETQYF